This TCR beta chain was sequenced for a study of T-cell memory formation after mild COVID-19. This CDR3 is built from 14 residues. J was trimmed by 4 bases and V by 1 base; bases with no gene match: 4. Germline loops: CDR1 SGHKS, CDR2 YYEKEE (reference sequence). Constant-segment primers were used for 5'RACE, and the resulting TCR alpha and TCR beta cDNA libraries carried sample barcodes and UMIs. From the 5' RACE reads, TCRdb called clonotypes with MiXCR, one entry per CDR3 protein. The sample holds tens of thousands of distinct CDR3 sequences; more than 13% are singletons and the top ten take 39%. Worth noting for this clonotype: The antigen is undetermined.

General study points: Clones that contracted from day 15 to 85 were balanced CD4/CD8, while later expanders leaned CD4+. The study detected some responding clones in pre-infection memory, suggesting cross-reactive memory joined.

The sequence came from a man between 18 and 29 years old who had mild COVID-19 (a few samples of this study predate the infection). Cell type and time point are not known. The sequenced sample was PBMCs or a T cell subset sorted from them (not recorded which). This chain uses TRBV5-5 with TRBJ1-1; 7 nucleotides agree with TRBD1. CDR3 sequence: CASSLTGAATEAFF. The CDR3 DNA reads TGTGCCAGCAGCTTGACAGGGGCGGCCACTGAAGCTTTCTTT.